This TCR beta chain was identified during a study of long-term antiretroviral therapy in people with HIV. Study results and limitations: On ART adherence, viral resistance or therapy changes, no data were available.

Looked up from germline, CDR1 is SGHVS and CDR2 is FQNEAQ. V lost 7 bases, J lost 3 bases, and 8 bases stayed unmatched. CDR3 length equals 14 residues. Points on this clone: No antigen is known for it.

Researchers report immunoSEQ v3.0 was run at survey level. The table came from immunoSEQ multiplex PCR; TCRdb's copy has only in-frame clones and leaves some out. Of thousands of clones listed, under 85% are singletons. The J gene is TRBJ1-1, the V gene TRBV7-8, with 7 nucleotides matching TRBD1. The TCR comes from a man in his forties with HIV. This sample comprised unsorted PBMCs, obtained 0.9 years before starting antiretroviral therapy. In DNA form, the CDR3 reads TGTGCCAGCACCCAGGGGGGGGCCGACACTGAAGCTTTCTTT. It codes for CASTQGGADTEAFF. Filled out from reference TRBV7-8 and TRBJ1-1, the complete variable domain reads GAGVSQSPRYKVAKRGQDVALRCDPISGHVSLFWYQQALGQGPEFLTYFQNEAQLDKSGLPSDRFFAERPEGSVSTLKIQRTQQEDSAVYLCASTQGGADTEAFFGQGTRLTVV.